The present entry profiles one T cell receptor (beta chain) with its context. Assay: immunoSEQ multiplex PCR; the TCRdb copy retains only in-frame clones and omits some. This sample yields under 250,000 clones, of which roughly nine tenths are seen a single time; around 6.5% belongs to the top ten. With V trimmed by 3 bases and J by 8 bases, 5 bases remained unmatched. The CDR3 length is 14 residues. Germline lookup yields CDR1 SGHVS and CDR2 FNYEAQ. The sample belongs to a study of blood T cell repertoires in COVID-19. The wider study: Both acute and convalescent COVID-19 samples were obtained from the United States, Italy and Spain.

This sequence joins TRBV7-6 and TRBJ1-4; TRBD1 agrees at 8 bases. What was sequenced was peripheral blood. This receptor was taken from a man in his 60s who had recovered from COVID-19. The CDR3 sequence: CASSLDRADEKLFF. Written as DNA, the CDR3 is TGTGCCAGCAGCTTGGACAGGGCGGACGAAAAACTGTTTTTT.